This T cell receptor (beta chain) appears in the sequencing data of a study of PD-L1 blockade in urothelial cancer. Study-level background: Blood samples had a median of about 140,000 T cells, roughly 76,000 unique TCRs, and clonality approximately 0.086.

Trimming cost V 6 bases and J 4 bases, with 8 bases left between them. Germline V gene data show CDR1 as SGHTA and CDR2 as FQGTGA. The CDR3 is 12 amino acids. Assay: immunoSEQ multiplex PCR; the TCRdb copy retains only in-frame clones and omits some. The sample lists about 130,000 clones, roughly 82% occurring once. The time point was: peripheral blood 6 weeks after treatment start. The patients had locally advanced or metastatic urothelial carcinoma. Between 1 and 8 samples per patient were obtained, pretreatment and on-treatment. This chain joins TRBV7-3 and TRBJ2-3; possible D gene TRBD1, 6 bases. This clonotype was obtained from a man over 45 with urothelial cancer. The source material was PBMCs, sampled around atezolizumab (anti-PD-L1) treatment. In nucleotides, the CDR3 is TGTGCCAGCAGAGGGGGATCAGATACGCAGTATTTT. This codes for CASRGGSDTQYF.